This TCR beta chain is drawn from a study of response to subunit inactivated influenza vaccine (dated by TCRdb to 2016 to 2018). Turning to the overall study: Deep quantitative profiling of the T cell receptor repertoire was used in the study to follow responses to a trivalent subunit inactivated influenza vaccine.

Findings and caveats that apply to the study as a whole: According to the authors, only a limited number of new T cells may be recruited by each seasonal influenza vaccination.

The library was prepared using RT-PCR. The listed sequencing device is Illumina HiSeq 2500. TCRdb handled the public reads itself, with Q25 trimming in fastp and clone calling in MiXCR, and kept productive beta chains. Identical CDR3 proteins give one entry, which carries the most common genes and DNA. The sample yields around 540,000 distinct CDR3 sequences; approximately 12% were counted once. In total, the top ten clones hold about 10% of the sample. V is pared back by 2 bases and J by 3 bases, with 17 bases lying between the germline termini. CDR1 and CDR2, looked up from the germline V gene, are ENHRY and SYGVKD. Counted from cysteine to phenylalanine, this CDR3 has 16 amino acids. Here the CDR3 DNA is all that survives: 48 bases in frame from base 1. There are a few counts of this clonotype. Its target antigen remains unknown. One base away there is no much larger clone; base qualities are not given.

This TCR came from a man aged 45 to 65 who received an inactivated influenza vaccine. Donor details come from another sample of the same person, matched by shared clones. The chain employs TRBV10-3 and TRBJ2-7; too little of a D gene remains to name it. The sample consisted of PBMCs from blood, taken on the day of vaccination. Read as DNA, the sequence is TGTGCCATCAGTGAGGTAGCCAGCTCAATCGGCTACGAGCAGTACTTC. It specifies CAISEVASSIGYEQYF.